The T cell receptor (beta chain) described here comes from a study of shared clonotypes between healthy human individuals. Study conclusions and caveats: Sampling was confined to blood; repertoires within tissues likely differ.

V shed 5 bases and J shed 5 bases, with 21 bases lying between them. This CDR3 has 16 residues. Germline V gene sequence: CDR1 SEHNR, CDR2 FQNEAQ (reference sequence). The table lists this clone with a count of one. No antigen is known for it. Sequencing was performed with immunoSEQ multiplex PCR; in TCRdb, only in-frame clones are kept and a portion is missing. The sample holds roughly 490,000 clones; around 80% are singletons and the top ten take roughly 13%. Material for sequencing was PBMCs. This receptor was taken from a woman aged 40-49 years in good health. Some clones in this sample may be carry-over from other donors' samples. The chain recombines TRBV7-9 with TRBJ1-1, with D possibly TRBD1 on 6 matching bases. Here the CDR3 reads CASSPGMAQGGTEAFF. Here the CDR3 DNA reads TGTGCCAGCAGCCCGGGCATGGCACAGGGTGGAACTGAAGCTTTCTTT.